This T cell receptor (beta chain) was captured in a study of blood T cell repertoires in COVID-19 (TCRdb year 2020). In the study overall: The collaborator samples originated in the United States, Italy and Spain and spanned the acute and convalescent phases of COVID-19. The dataset comprised deeply sampled blood TCRbeta repertoires from subjects exposed to, actively infected with, or recovered from COVID-19. Samples came from the ongoing ImmuneRACE study (first 160 participants) plus 1,254 subjects from 6 global collaborators. The material from the prospective study consisted of cDNA or gDNA derived from T cells, B-cell-depleted T cells, or PBMCs. Nearly every sample came with metadata listing a de-identified subject ID, COVID-19 status, age in years and sex. HLA class I and class II types, where available, came from metadata supplied by the sample provider rather than from assay-based typing. The repertoires were released in a freely available public database meant as a resource for research on the immune response to SARS-CoV-2.

Findings and caveats that apply to the study as a whole: How much clinical and demographic metadata was included differed by source and by participant, and the metadata was provided uncurated.

In the prospective study, participants were 18 to 89 years old, resided in approximately 22 geographic areas of the United States, and were enrolled through a virtual design. Cohort assignment in the prospective study relied on participant-reported clinical history from a screening survey and a study questionnaire. In the prospective study, whole blood, serum and a nasopharyngeal or oropharyngeal swab were collected from each participant by mobile phlebotomists. Additional blood draws and questionnaires over a roughly two-month period could optionally be provided by prospective study participants. Blood samples from the prospective study were shipped frozen or at room temperature prior to DNA extraction. The immunoSEQ Assay, a bias-controlled multiplex PCR, was used to amplify TCRbeta CDR3 regions from genomic DNA. The original methods were these. The number of nucleated cells in each sample was estimated from the amplification of reference gene primers within the assay. To quantify the absolute abundance of each unique TCRbeta CDR3 rearrangement, sequence reads were collapsed and filtered. For each sample, productive Simpson clonality was calculated by taking the square root of Simpson's diversity index across productive rearrangements. The table was pulled from immuneACCESS by TCRdb, which kept in-frame rearrangements only. Such tables lose some clones; where checked, under half of the loss comes from unresolved V genes, and the rest has no known cause. That table supplies the V and J calls and clone size; D and trimming were determined from the DNA. Present in this sample are about 220,000 clones, approximately 90% of which were seen just once. Of the sample, under 4% falls within the top ten clones.

On this clone itself: Which antigen it targets is not known. There are no base qualities to consult, and no much larger clone falls within one base.

Specimen: PBMCs or T cells enriched from blood (not recorded which). This TCR was recovered from a woman between 40 and 55 years old with acute COVID-19.

For the CDR3, the sequence is CASSPPNQGSGKNTEAFF. The nucleotide sequence reads as follows: TGTGCCAGCTCACCACCAAACCAGGGGAGCGGAAAGAACACTGAAGCTTTCTTT. The V and J genes are TRBV18 and TRBJ1-1; a tentative D call is TRBD1 (6 bases match). V was cut back by 0 bases and J by 1 base, leaving a gap of 18 bases between them. CDR1 and CDR2 are read off the germline V gene as KGHSH and LQKENI. Inclusive of the bounding cysteine and phenylalanine, the CDR3 is 18 residues long. Only the CDR3 DNA is retained, 54 bases long and in frame from the first base.